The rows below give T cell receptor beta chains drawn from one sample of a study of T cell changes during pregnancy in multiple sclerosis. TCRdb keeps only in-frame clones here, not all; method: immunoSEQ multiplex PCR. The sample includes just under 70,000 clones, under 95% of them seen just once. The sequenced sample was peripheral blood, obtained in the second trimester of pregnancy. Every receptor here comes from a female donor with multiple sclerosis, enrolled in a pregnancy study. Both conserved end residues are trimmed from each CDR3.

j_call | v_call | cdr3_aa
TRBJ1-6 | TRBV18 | ASSRTGWGSPLH
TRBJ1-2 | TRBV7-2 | ASSLGSAGRGYT
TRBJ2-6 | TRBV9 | ASSGRDPGQGANVLT
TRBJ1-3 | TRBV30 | AWSAQGRVRTIY
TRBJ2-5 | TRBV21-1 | ASTRGGLAGGTETQY
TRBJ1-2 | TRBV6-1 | ASSGAWGDGYT
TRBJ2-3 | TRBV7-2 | ASIWGPGRDTDTQY
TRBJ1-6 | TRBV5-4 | ASRDRVDSPLH
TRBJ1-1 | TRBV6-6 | ASRRPGQGISTEAF
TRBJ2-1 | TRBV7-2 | ASSSPSGGRDEQF
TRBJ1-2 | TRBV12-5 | ASGPSSGTGPYGYT
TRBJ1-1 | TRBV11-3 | ASSLRLNTEAF
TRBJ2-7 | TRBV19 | ASSRTGGDYEQY
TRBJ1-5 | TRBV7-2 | ASSSSRGNQPQH
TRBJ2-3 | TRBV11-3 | ASSPGLAGPKGDTQY
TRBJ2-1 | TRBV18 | ASSTGLAGGMEQF
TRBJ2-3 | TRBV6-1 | ASSEKGASYTDTQY
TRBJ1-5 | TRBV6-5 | ASSYGHRQPQH
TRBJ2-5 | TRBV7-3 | ASSPSRGRQETQY
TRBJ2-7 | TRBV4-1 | ASSISGTGDYEQY
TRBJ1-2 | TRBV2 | ASSGGGSYGYT
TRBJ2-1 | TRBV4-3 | ASSQAAVSSYNEQF
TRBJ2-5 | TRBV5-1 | ASSFTGYQETQY
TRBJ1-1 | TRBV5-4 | ASSEFLTNTEAF
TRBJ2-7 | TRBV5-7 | ASSRLGINRDEQY
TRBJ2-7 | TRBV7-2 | ASSLEGSRETYEQY
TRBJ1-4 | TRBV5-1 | ASTYRGGEKLF
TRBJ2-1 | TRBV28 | ASNVGGAGTYNEQF